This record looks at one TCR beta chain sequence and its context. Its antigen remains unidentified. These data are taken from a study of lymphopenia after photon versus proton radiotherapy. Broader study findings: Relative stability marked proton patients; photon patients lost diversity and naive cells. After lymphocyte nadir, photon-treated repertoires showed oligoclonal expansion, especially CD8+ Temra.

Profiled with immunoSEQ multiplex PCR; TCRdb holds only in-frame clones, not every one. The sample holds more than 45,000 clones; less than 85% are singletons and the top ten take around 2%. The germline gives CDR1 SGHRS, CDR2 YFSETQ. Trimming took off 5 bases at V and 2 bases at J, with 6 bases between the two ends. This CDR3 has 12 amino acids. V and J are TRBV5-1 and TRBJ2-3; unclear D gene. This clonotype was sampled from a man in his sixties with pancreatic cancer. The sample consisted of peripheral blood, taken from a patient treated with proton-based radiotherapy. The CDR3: CASRLNTDTQYF. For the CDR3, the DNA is TGCGCCAGCAGGCTTAACACAGATACGCAGTATTTT.